The 17 T cell receptor beta chains reported below all come from one sample, sequenced in a study of regulatory T cells in long-lasting Graves disease (dated by TCRdb to 2020 to 2023). To prepare the library, multiplex PCR was applied. TCRdb records Illumina HiSeq 4000 as the sequencer. TCR beta libraries were built with iRepertoire HTBI primers and Arm-PCR amplification of CDR3 regions. TCRdb redid the processing of the public reads, applying fastp at Q25 and MiXCR, and retained in-frame beta chains. CDR3 protein sequences are deduplicated, and each keeps its most common genes and DNA. This sample gives 400,000 or so distinct CDR3 sequences in total; roughly 20% of them show up just once. Less than 25% of the sample goes to the ten largest clones. The time point tag for this specimen amounts to: persistent/refractory GD, antithyroid drugs over 5 years with positive TRAb. For both TCR sequencing and RNA sequencing, RNA was extracted from PBMCs using TRIzol.

The sequencing here drew on peripheral blood mononuclear cells (PBMCs), taken when the disease was refractory, from a patient treated with antithyroid drugs. Receptor source: a female donor with Graves disease.

In its sample, this clonotype was seen many times. V is TRBV2 and J is TRBJ2-2, with 9 bases fitting TRBD2. The CDR3 is made up of 13 amino acids. Germline CDR1 SNHLY, CDR2 FYNNEI. The J segment lost 8 bases and the V segment lost 9 bases, leaving 7 bases of the junction unmatched. The CDR3 sequence: CAREGLARGELFF. CDR3 nucleotides: TGTGCCAGGGAGGGACTAGCCCGAGGGGAGCTGTTTTTT.

This clonotype occurred many times. The V gene is TRBV2, the J gene TRBJ2-2; no clear D. Germline CDR1 is SNHLY and CDR2 is FYNNEI. V was pared by 7 bases and J by 4 bases, with 13 bases between. This CDR3 spans 14 amino acids. In nucleotides, the CDR3 is TGTGCCAGCACCGAAGGCCCCGCCACCGGGGAGCTGTTTTTT. This translates into CASTEGPATGELFF.

With respect to this clonotype: A much larger clone lies a single base off, so this may be a read error. The chain links TRBV7-9 to TRBJ1-1; D is unclear. The CDR3 is 14 amino acids. Germline V gene sequence: CDR1 SEHNR, CDR2 FQNEAQ (reference sequence). CDR3 sequence: CASSRDYSNAEAFF. In nucleotides, the CDR3 is TGTGCCAGCAGCCGAGACTATTCGAACGCTGAAGCTTTCTTT.

Comment on this clonotype: A read error may explain this, as a much larger clone is one base away. The rearrangement links TRBV12-3 or TRBV12-4 to TRBJ2-6; 9 bases match TRBD1. This CDR3 comprises 18 residues. The CDR3 sequence is CASSPTQGAGSGANVPTF. The CDR3 nucleotides read TGTGCCAGCAGCCCAACACAGGGGGCGGGCTCTGGGGCCAACGTCCCGACTTTC.

J is TRBJ1-3 and V is TRBV5-4; 9 bases match TRBD1. Germline CDR1 SGHNT, CDR2 YYREEE (reference sequence). CDR3 length equals 16 residues. V lost 3 bases and J lost 4; bases outside the gene matches: 8. CDR3 DNA sequence: TGTGCCAGCAGCTCCGGGGGACAGGGTGGAGGAAACACCATATATTTT. Its translation is CASSSGGQGGGNTIYF.

This clonotype appeared many times. CDR3 region: CATRGQGSKNIQYF. CDR3 bases: TGTGCCACCAGGGGACAGGGGTCTAAAAACATTCAGTACTTC. The genes are TRBV15 and TRBJ2-4, with 10 bases aligning to TRBD1. The CDR3 totals 14 residues. J lost 4 bases, V lost 6 bases, and 3 bases had no gene match. Germline values: CDR1 LNHNV, CDR2 YYDKDF (reference sequence).

The genes are TRBV7-2 and TRBJ2-7; 11 bases line up with TRBD2. The germline V gene has CDR1 SGHTA and CDR2 FQGNSA. The CDR3 extends over 14 amino acids. V was clipped by 5 bases and J by 12 bases; unmatched bases: 12. CDR3 DNA: TGTGCCAGCAGCGATCCGGGACTAGCGGCCAAGCGGTACTTC. Its translation is CASSDPGLAAKRYF.

This clonotype was seen repeatedly, ten times or more. The V and J genes are TRBV10-3 and TRBJ2-7, with 8 bases matching TRBD2. The germline gives CDR1 ENHRY, CDR2 SYGVKD. Germline trimming cut 0 bases from V and 5 bases from J; bases unmatched to any gene: 3. This CDR3 is 14 amino acids long. The DNA of the CDR3 is TGTGCCATCAGTGAGTCTGTAGCGGGACACGAGCAGTACTTC. Amino acids: CAISESVAGHEQYF.

V is TRBV5-6 and J is TRBJ1-1, with TRBD1 as a possible D gene (5 bases). Germline loops: CDR1 SGHDT, CDR2 YYEEEE. V lost 6 bases and J lost 3, with 18 bases in between. The CDR3 consists of 15 residues. The CDR3 DNA reads TGTGCCAGCACCTCGACTACCAGGGTGGACACTGAAGCTTTCTTT. Amino acids: CASTSTTRVDTEAFF.

Concerning this clonotype: Possible read error: a much larger clone is one base away. The rearrangement uses TRBV3-1 and TRBJ1-2; maybe TRBD1 (6 bases). Per germline, CDR1 LGHDT and CDR2 YNNKEL (reference sequence). There are 14 residues in the CDR3. Written as DNA, the CDR3 is TGTGCCAGCAGCCAAGGACAGGCGAGCTATGGCTACGCCTTC. It codes for CASSQGQASYGYAF. Full variable domain (remainder filled in from reference TRBV3-1 and TRBJ1-2): DTAVSQTPKYLVTQMGNDKSIKCEQNLGHDTMYWYKQDSKKFLKIMFSYNNKELIINETVPNRFSPKSPDKAHLNLHINSLELGDSAVYFCASSQGQASYGYAFGSGTRLTVV.

Note on this clonotype: With a much larger clone just one base away, this may be a read error. No conserved phenylalanine or tryptophan ends this CDR3, so it is likely a read error. This sequence joins TRBV27 and TRBJ2-5; 8 nucleotides align to TRBD2. With 3 bases clipped from V and 3 bases from J, the junction kept 6 bases outside the gene matches. CDR3 size: 15 residues. The germline V gene has CDR1 MNHEY and CDR2 SMNVEV (reference sequence). CDR3 nucleotide sequence: TGTGCCAGCAGTTTTGGCCCCGGGAGGGAAGAGACCCAGTACTCC. It yields the protein CASSFGPGREETQYS.

This clonotype came up a few times. V is TRBV18 and J is TRBJ2-7, with 9 nucleotides matching TRBD1. J lost 0 bases, V lost 4 bases, and 4 bases had no gene match. From germline, CDR1 is KGHSH and CDR2 LQKENI. The CDR3 totals 15 residues. The CDR3 is CASSRGQGFSYEQYF. As DNA, the CDR3 is TGTGCCAGCTCACGAGGACAGGGGTTCTCCTACGAGCAGTACTTC.

This clonotype has ten or more counts. CDR3 nucleotides: TGTGCCAGCAGCAATACTAGGGGGAGGACTGAAGCTTTCTTT. Translating gives CASSNTRGRTEAFF. This rearrangement joins TRBV11-2 to TRBJ1-1; D may be TRBD1 (6 bases). This CDR3 spans 14 amino acids. The V gene lost 5 bases and the J gene lost 5 bases, with 15 bases spanning the gap. The germline V gene has CDR1 SGHAT and CDR2 FQNNGV.

The chain employs TRBV20-1 and TRBJ2-5; D might be TRBD1 or TRBD2, each matching 6 bases. V lost 1 base and J lost 4, with 13 bases in between. This CDR3 comprises 14 residues. Germline V lookup: CDR1 DFQATT, CDR2 SNEGSKA (reference sequence). CDR3: CSARVMGGLETQYF. The CDR3 DNA sequence: TGCAGTGCTAGAGTCATGGGGGGCCTAGAGACCCAGTACTTC.

As regards this clonotype: One end of the junction is discordant with germline, which a read error may explain. The chain combines TRBV3-1 with TRBJ2-7; 10 bases map to TRBD2. CDR1 and CDR2 (germline): LGHDT, YNNKEL (reference sequence). This CDR3 spans 14 amino acids. This CDR3 is CASSGGTSDYEQHF. The CDR3 DNA is TGTGCCAGCAGCGGAGGGACTAGCGACTACGAGCAGCACTTC.

This clonotype was seen many times. The rearrangement links TRBV2 to TRBJ1-4; 8 bases are a match to TRBD1. The CDR3 is made up of 15 amino acids. The ends lost 10 bases at V and 5 bases at J; junction bases unmatched: 12. Germline values: CDR1 SNHLY, CDR2 FYNNEI. The CDR3, as DNA: TGTGCCACCAAATTAGACAGGGGACCCAATGAAAAACTGTTTTTT. Its translation: CATKLDRGPNEKLFF.

The chain recombines TRBV20-1 with TRBJ2-7, with TRBD2 identical over 10 bases. V shed 3 bases and J 2 bases; nucleotides not matched to a gene: 10. Germline V gives CDR1 DFQATT, CDR2 SNEGSKA (reference sequence). The CDR3 covers 16 residues. The CDR3 DNA sequence: TGCAGTGCTAGTCTTCTAGCGGGAGATCCCGCCTACGAGCAGTACTTC. Its translation is CSASLLAGDPAYEQYF.